The source of this T cell receptor beta chain is a study of neurological immune-mediated disorders. The germline V gene encodes CDR1 SGHRS and CDR2 YFSETQ. After removal of 4 bases from V and 2 bases from J, the junction contained 3 bases not matched to a gene. The CDR3 is 15 residues long. The sample holds many counts of this clonotype. The team produced cDNA through 5'RACE using 10-nucleotide random UMIs. From 15-18 subjects, over 180 million TCR-beta sequences were obtained in each sequencing run. TCRdb processed the 5' RACE reads anew with MiXCR; each CDR3 protein has one entry. This sample has about 39,000 distinct CDR3 sequences, with about 7% found just once. The healthy controls volunteered at a blood bank in Maryland, USA.

The sequenced sample consisted of CD4+ T cells from blood. The sequence was obtained from a man in his forties or fifties in good health. V gene TRBV5-1 combines with J gene TRBJ2-1, with 10 bases that match TRBD2. CDR3 region: CASSQTSGAYNEQFF. As DNA, the CDR3 is TGCGCCAGCAGCCAAACTAGCGGGGCCTACAATGAGCAGTTCTTC.